A single sample gave rise to the 20 T cell receptor beta chains below, sequenced in a study of T cell repertoires in cytomegalovirus infection. TCRdb processed the reads anew with MiXCR; each CDR3 protein has one entry. This table has 110,000 to 150,000 distinct CDR3 sequences, about 6.5% appearing once. Material for sequencing was PBMCs. The receptors shown here come from a human donor in good health (CMV status not recorded). Some clones in this sample may be carry-over from other donors' samples.

V gene TRBV5-1 combines with J gene TRBJ1-2; a possible D gene is TRBD1 (6 bases). The V gene lost 4 bases and the J gene lost 1 base, with 14 bases spanning the gap. The germline V gene has CDR1 SGHRS and CDR2 YFSETQ. The CDR3 totals 15 residues. The CDR3 spells CASSHRGRGNYGYTF. CDR3 DNA: TGCGCCAGCAGCCACCGGGGCAGGGGTAACTATGGCTACACCTTC.

This clonotype was counted ten times or more. The chain joins TRBV6-5 to TRBJ2-3, with D hard to call. Trimming shortened V by 0 bases and J by 7 bases, and 20 bases separated the two germline ends. The CDR3 is 17 amino acids. Germline values: CDR1 MNHEY, CDR2 SVGAGI. The chain's CDR3 is CASSYSSPPGAAHTQYF. CDR3 nucleotide sequence: TGTGCCAGCAGTTACTCTTCCCCGCCAGGAGCTGCTCATACGCAGTATTTT.

The genes are TRBV5-1 and TRBJ1-5, with D possibly matching TRBD1 (5 bases). The CDR3 contains 14 residues. V lost 4 bases to trimming and J lost 6 bases, with 14 bases between them. Looked up from germline, CDR1 is SGHRS and CDR2 is YFSETQ. The CDR3 DNA follows: TGCGCCAGCAGCACCAGCCCGGGGGGTCAGCCCCAGCATTTT. It codes for CASSTSPGGQPQHF.

In this sample, this clonotype turned up many times. The chain carries TRBV20-1 and TRBJ2-3; D is perhaps TRBD1 or TRBD2 (6 bases each). The V and J ends lost 6 bases and 1 base respectively, with 14 bases between them. Germline V lookup: CDR1 DFQATT, CDR2 SNEGSKA (reference sequence). The CDR3 has 14 residues. CDR3 coding DNA: TGCAGTGCCGTGGGGGGCTGGGGCACAGATACGCAGTATTTT. This sequence encodes CSAVGGWGTDTQYF.

This clonotype was observed many times. V usage is TRBV18 and J usage is TRBJ2-1; 9 bases line up with TRBD1. V lost 8 bases to trimming and J lost 9 bases; unmatched junction nucleotides: 11. The CDR3 totals 14 residues. CDR1 is KGHSH, CDR2 LQKENI, per germline. CDR3 in amino acids: CASQVGTGPGEQFF. DNA for the CDR3: TGTGCCAGCCAGGTCGGGACAGGGCCCGGTGAGCAGTTCTTC.

This clonotype occurred many times. CDR3 sequence (DNA): TGTGCCAGTCGGGCAGGGGGTCGTGAAAAACTGTTTTTT. Its protein product is CASRAGGREKLFF. This chain joins TRBV19 and TRBJ1-4, with 7 bases matching TRBD1. The CDR3 totals 13 residues. CDR1 and CDR2 from the germline V gene are LNHDA and SQIVND (reference sequence). Trimming took 8 bases from V and 7 from J; bases not matched to a gene: 7.

This clonotype has ten or more counts. The chain uses TRBV7-2 and TRBJ1-2; D unclear. CDR1 and CDR2 from the germline V gene are SGHTA and FQGNSA. Deletions cut 5 bases from V and 3 bases from J, with 16 bases between. This CDR3 is built from 15 residues. The DNA for the CDR3 is TGTGCCAGCAGCACCGGGTCGGGGTTCGACTATGGCTACACCTTC. Its translation: CASSTGSGFDYGYTF.

This clonotype was seen many times. The rearrangement joins TRBV5-1 to TRBJ2-3; 9 bases agree with TRBD1. CDR3 length equals 16 residues. Germline V gene sequence: CDR1 SGHRS, CDR2 YFSETQ. With 5 bases clipped from V and 2 bases from J, the junction kept 9 bases outside the gene matches. The CDR3 protein is CASRPGDRVFTDTQYF. The CDR3 DNA reads TGCGCCAGCAGACCCGGGGACAGGGTATTCACAGATACGCAGTATTTT.

Ten or more counts support this clonotype. V is TRBV11-2 and J is TRBJ1-4; D is ambiguous. The V end was cut by 3 bases, the J end by 6 bases, with 8 bases between. The CDR3 has 13 amino acids. Germline-derived CDR1 and CDR2 are SGHAT and FQNNGV. CDR3 sequence (DNA): TGTGCCAGCAGCTTCGGTTGGGATGAAAAACTGTTTTTT. Translation gives CASSFGWDEKLFF.

This clonotype was observed at least ten times. The chain links TRBV6-2 or TRBV6-3 to TRBJ2-1; D possibly corresponds to TRBD2 (7 bases). The CDR3 is made up of 17 amino acids. V was pared by 6 bases and J by 0 bases, with 18 bases between. In germline, CDR1 is MNHEY, CDR2 SVGEGT. CDR3 region: CASSSLLGGLSYNEQFF. The CDR3 DNA reads as TGTGCCAGCAGCTCTCTTCTCGGGGGGCTCTCCTACAATGAGCAGTTCTTC.

In this sample, this clonotype turned up many times. CDR3 DNA sequence: TGTGCCAGCAGCTTCTGGTTGGCCACTGAAGCTTTCTTT. Translated, it gives CASSFWLATEAFF. The chain links TRBV7-9 to TRBJ1-1; D unresolved. The CDR3 consists of 13 residues. V dropped 3 bases and J dropped 4 bases, with 9 bases sitting between them. CDR1 is SEHNR, CDR2 FQNEAQ, per germline (reference sequence).

This clonotype was picked up many times. The chain is built from TRBV7-2 and TRBJ2-2, with unresolved D. The CDR3 has 13 residues. The V end was cut by 0 bases, the J end by 8 bases, with 7 bases between. Per the germline V gene, CDR1 is SGHTA and CDR2 is FQGNSA. CDR3 region: CASSLAGHGELFF. The CDR3 DNA reads TGTGCCAGCAGCTTAGCAGGGCATGGGGAGCTGTTTTTT.

The table lists this clonotype with many counts. This sequence joins TRBV24-1 and TRBJ2-1, with D perhaps TRBD1 (6 bases). The CDR3 extends over 14 amino acids. V was clipped by 4 bases and J by 6 bases, with 12 bases between them. Germline V gene lookup returns CDR1 KGHDR and CDR2 SFDVKD. The CDR3 loop is CATSEPGTINEQFF. Written as DNA, the CDR3 is TGTGCCACCAGTGAGCCCGGGACAATCAATGAGCAGTTCTTC.

The genes are TRBV5-1 and TRBJ2-5, with D possibly being TRBD2 (7 bases). Between the trimmed V and J ends, which lost 2 bases and 5 bases, there was a span of 16 bases. This CDR3 region has 15 residues. Germline CDR1 is SGHRS and CDR2 is YFSETQ. CDR3 residues: CASSFRGAREETQYF. Written as DNA, the CDR3 is TGCGCCAGCAGCTTCCGGGGGGCTCGTGAGGAGACCCAGTACTTC.

The table lists this clonotype with many counts. This sequence joins TRBV12-3 or TRBV12-4 and TRBJ2-3; 8 bases are shared with TRBD2. V dropped 0 bases and J dropped 3; count of bases not matched to a gene: 5. The CDR3 runs to 16 residues. The DNA of the CDR3 is TGTGCCAGCAGTTTAGCCCAGGCGGGGGGAACAGATACGCAGTATTTT. As protein: CASSLAQAGGTDTQYF.

There are a few counts of this clonotype. The V gene is TRBV28, the J gene TRBJ2-1, with D hard to call. Germline V lookup: CDR1 MDHEN, CDR2 SYDVKM. V was cut by 2 bases and J by 10 bases, with 9 bases left in between. CDR3 length equals 12 residues. The CDR3 protein is CASSLPSQEQFF. In nucleotides, the CDR3 is TGTGCCAGCAGTTTACCTTCTCAGGAGCAGTTCTTC.

V and J are TRBV5-1 and TRBJ2-1; no definite D call. CDR3 length: 12 amino acids. V was trimmed by 4 bases and J by 7 bases, leaving 9 bases between them. Looked up from germline, CDR1 is SGHRS and CDR2 is YFSETQ. The CDR3 region is CASSMTVNEQFF. CDR3 nucleotide sequence: TGCGCCAGCAGCATGACGGTAAATGAGCAGTTCTTC.

The table lists this clonotype with many counts. The chain recombines TRBV12-3 or TRBV12-4 with TRBJ2-1, with 7 bases that match TRBD2. The trim removed 2 bases at V and 6 bases at J, leaving 4 bases unmatched. The CDR3 totals 14 residues. CDR3 region: CASSLRLARNEQFF. The CDR3 DNA is TGTGCCAGCAGTTTAAGACTAGCCCGCAATGAGCAGTTCTTC.

This clonotype was counted many times. The chain carries TRBV6-2 or TRBV6-3 and TRBJ2-3; D possibly uses TRBD1 or TRBD2 (6 bases each). The CDR3 spans 15 residues. V lost 8 bases and J lost 2, with 17 bases in between. Germline loops: CDR1 MNHEY, CDR2 SVGEGT. CDR3 sequence: CASYRTGALTDTQYF. As DNA, the CDR3 is TGTGCCAGCTATAGAACGGGGGCCCTCACAGATACGCAGTATTTT.

By sample share, this clonotype is medium-sized. This chain connects TRBV28 to TRBJ2-6; TRBD1 matches 7 bases. The CDR3 is made up of 15 amino acids. Germline trimming cut 5 bases from V and 1 base from J; bases unmatched to any gene: 2. Germline lookup yields CDR1 MDHEN and CDR2 SYDVKM. Here the CDR3 reads CASSRQGSGANVLTF. CDR3 DNA sequence: TGTGCCAGCAGTCGACAGGGTTCTGGGGCCAACGTCCTGACTTTC.